This T cell receptor beta chain was profiled in a study of long-term antiretroviral therapy in people with HIV. Study-wide results and limits: Following ART, diversity rose but still fell short of transplant donor controls. The blood, collected between the mid-2000s and the late 2010s, was possibly taken under older ART regimens. ART adherence, viral resistance and therapy changes were not recorded. Pre-ART clonal expansions dominated every time point's repertoire.

It was version v3.0 of the immunoSEQ assay that was run at survey level. Produced via immunoSEQ multiplex PCR; TCRdb's table is partial and in-frame only. This repertoire shows roughly 42,000 clones, more than 70% found once; its top ten account for about 5.7%. With regard to this clone: Its antigen is not known.

Germline assignment: CDR1 SGHTA and CDR2 FQGTGA. The ends lost 5 bases at V and 5 bases at J; junction bases unmatched: 6. The CDR3 runs to 14 residues. The chain carries TRBV7-3 and TRBJ2-3; 8 bases are a match to TRBD1. The sequence came from a woman aged 50 to 65 with HIV. The material sequenced was unsorted PBMCs, taken 3.1 years after starting antiretroviral therapy. The CDR3 here is CASSLTGVVDTQYF. CDR3 in DNA: TGTGCCAGCAGCCTGACAGGGGTGGTAGATACGCAGTATTTT. The complete variable domain, with remaining parts taken from reference TRBV7-3 and TRBJ2-3, reads GAGVSQTPSNKVTEKGKYVELRCDPISGHTALYWYRQSLGQGPEFLIYFQGTGAADDSGLPNDRFFAVRPEGSVSTLKIQRTERGDSAVYLCASSLTGVVDTQYFGPGTRLTVL.